These T cell receptor beta chains were read from a single sample in a study of cytomegalovirus exposure and HLA in healthy donors. Assay: immunoSEQ multiplex PCR; the TCRdb copy retains only in-frame clones and omits some. The repertoire has around 200,000 clones, more than 75% of them found once; the top ten carry approximately 2.4%. Sample: PBMCs. The receptors stem from a woman aged 45-65 years in good health and CMV-seropositive. Each CDR3 is given with its conserved first and last residue. Fields, in order: clone size, V gene, CDR3 protein. Clone size is not always given. Where it is, it says once, few, many or a class for expanded clones.

.	TRBV5-4	CASSLSGADTQYF
.	TRBV2	CASMGTANTEAFF
.	TRBV7-8	CASSLGRTVLRPEQFF
few	TRBV5-1	CASSLDSFTNYGYTF
.	TRBV9	CASSVGASSYEQYF
.	TRBV30	CAWTDIPTAYGYTF
few	TRBV10-3	CAISESPGGSTEAFF
once	TRBV2	CASSSKPGQGSADTQYF
.	TRBV7-8	CASSTRTGTQETQYF
.	TRBV18	CASSPDRGGNGYTF
few	TRBV7-9	CASPQKIGGAETGELFF
once	TRBV7-2	CASSLSLAGGPGELFF
once	TRBV15	CATSRGGRETQYF
.	TRBV5-8	CASSVERGNSYEQYF
few	TRBV4-1	CASSQPGQGEERGYTF
.	TRBV7-2	CASSLEPGQVHEQYF
.	TRBV5-4	CASSLSFDRPPYGYTF
.	TRBV7-2	CASSLVQGDTEAFF
.	TRBV7-9	CASSLAGLNHEQYF
few	TRBV6-1	CASSVGQGYYGYTF
.	TRBV9	CASSVVSGHLGTGELFF
.	TRBV7-9	CASSLGQANYGYTF
.	TRBV5-4	CASSPRGSNQPQHF
.	TRBV5-6	CASSSGWGTEAFF
.	TRBV4-1	CASSRRGNTEAFF
few	TRBV6-4	CASSTGLYNEQFF
.	TRBV2	CASTLGGYEQYF
few	TRBV27	CASSSVHFSYEQYF
.	TRBV2	CASSERQDNQPQHF
.	TRBV2	CASSGDRFLAKNIQYF
.	TRBV5-5	CASSSGTGGNEQYF
.	TRBV15	CATSIPGTGANYGYTF
once	TRBV6-1	CAGRGPGDTQYF
.	TRBV28	CASKSSGGAQTQYF
.	TRBV18	CASSPPNSVTQYF
once	TRBV6-5	CASSYSRNPRGNEQFF
.	TRBV5-5	CASSLEGTGGQPQHF
.	TRBV7-9	CASSRALAGGLYEQYF
.	TRBV6-5	CASKGTGENQPQHF
.	TRBV27	CASSFILNTEAFF
.	TRBV11-2	CASSLGGSPSNQPQHF
.	TRBV5-4	CASSKAGGPYNEQFF
.	TRBV5-5	CASSLEGHGYTF
.	TRBV7-9	CASTWRLADNEQFF
.	TRBV5-1	CASSPNGNTEAFF
.	TRBV7-3	CASSLTGSQTYEQYF
.	TRBV7-2	CASSLAASASYNEQFF
.	TRBV28	CASSLSGGAAGELFF
.	TRBV6-1	CASSEPRKGAYGYTF
.	TRBV7-8	CASSLAGGRGGTDTQYF
.	TRBV29-1	CSEQLADYGYTF
.	TRBV11-2	CASSFYSSASSYEQYF
.	TRBV9	CARTWGPYNEQFF
.	TRBV4-1	CASSQDPLWGGAYTDTQYF
.	TRBV20-1	CSARDTGLYTF
.	TRBV28	CASSLGRASSYEQYF
.	TRBV21-1	CASSTQSYQETQYF
.	TRBV5-6	CASSFGTGRETQYF
.	TRBV10-3	CAISAGTGGSGNTIYF
.	TRBV7-3	CASRTSTGELFF